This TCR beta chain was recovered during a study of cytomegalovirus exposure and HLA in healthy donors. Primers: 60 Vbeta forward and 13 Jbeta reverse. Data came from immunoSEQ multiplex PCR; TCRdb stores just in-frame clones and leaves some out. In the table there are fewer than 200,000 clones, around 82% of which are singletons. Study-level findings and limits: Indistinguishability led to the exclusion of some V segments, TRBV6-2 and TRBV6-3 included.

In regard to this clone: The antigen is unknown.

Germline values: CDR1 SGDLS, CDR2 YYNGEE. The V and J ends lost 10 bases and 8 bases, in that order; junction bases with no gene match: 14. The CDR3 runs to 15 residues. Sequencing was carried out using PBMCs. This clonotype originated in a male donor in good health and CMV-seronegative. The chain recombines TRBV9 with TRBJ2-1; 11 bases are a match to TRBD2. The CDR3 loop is CASSTTSGGVYEQFF. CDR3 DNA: TGTGCCTCCAGTACCACTAGCGGGGGAGTCTATGAGCAGTTCTTC.